This T cell receptor beta chain was captured by sequencing in a study of cytomegalovirus exposure and HLA in healthy donors. Study-level background: The Caucasian-associated ancestry cluster held 65% to 85% of roughly 370 genotyped donors.

Of note for this clone: Its antigen is unidentified.

CDR3 length: 17 residues. The V gene's germline CDR1 is GTSNPN and CDR2 SVGIG (reference sequence). Trimming cost V 3 bases and J 0 bases, with 20 bases left between them. PCR used 60 Vbeta primers and 13 Jbeta primers. Sequencing used immunoSEQ multiplex PCR; TCRdb keeps in-frame clones, though not all of them. The table has about 92,000 clones, 65% to 85% seen once. The study, taken as a whole, reports: In a later analysis, donors in an Asian-associated ancestry cluster reportedly had fewer N-insertions in productive TCRs than the cohort mean.

The source is a girl between 2 and 10 years old in good health and CMV-seropositive. Sequencing used PBMCs. The rearrangement uses TRBV30 and TRBJ1-1, with TRBD1 as a possible D gene (6 bases). The CDR3 DNA sequence: TGTGCCTGGAGCGCCCGGGCCCAGGGGATTTTGAACACTGAAGCTTTCTTT. It encodes CAWSARAQGILNTEAFF. Full variable domain (rest looked up from reference TRBV30 and TRBJ1-1): SQTIHQWPATLVQPVGSPLSLECTVEGTSNPNLYWYRQAAGRGLQLLFYSVGIGQISSEVPQNLSASRPQDRQFILSSKKLLLSDSGFYLCAWSARAQGILNTEAFFGQGTRLTVV.